One sample yielded the 14 T cell receptor beta chains listed below, sequenced in a study of spatial heterogeneity in lung cancer. Regarding time point: sample taken at primary tumor resection. Unsorted whole RNA samples from tumor, nontumor lung or frozen PBMC were sequenced. Via MiXCR, TCRdb re-called the 5' RACE reads, giving one row per CDR3 protein. The sample holds about 92,000 distinct CDR3 sequences; about an eighth are singletons and the top ten take approximately 39%. Sequencing was performed on PBMCs, taken at surgery. These receptor sequences come from a male donor with early-stage non-small cell lung cancer.

The chain is built from TRBV7-2 and TRBJ2-2; 10 bases fit TRBD2. Germline trimming cut 7 bases from V and 4 bases from J; bases unmatched to any gene: 9. The CDR3 contains 16 residues. Germline V gene lookup returns CDR1 SGHTA and CDR2 FQGNSA. CDR3 protein: CASNPFWTSGTGELFF. The CDR3 DNA reads as TGTGCCAGCAATCCCTTTTGGACTAGCGGCACCGGGGAGCTGTTTTTT.

The chain carries TRBV2 and TRBJ2-2; D not resolved. V was clipped by 4 bases and J by 6 bases, with 6 bases between them. The germline V gene has CDR1 SNHLY and CDR2 FYNNEI. The CDR3 contains 12 residues. The CDR3: CASSVGPGELFF. In nucleotides, the CDR3 is TGTGCCAGCAGTGTCGGTCCCGGGGAGCTGTTTTTT.

V and J are TRBV10-3 and TRBJ2-3; D possibly corresponds to TRBD2 (6 bases). Looked up from germline, CDR1 is ENHRY and CDR2 is SYGVKD. This CDR3 has 15 residues. Trimming removed 0 bases at V and 4 bases at J, with 11 bases between. The DNA for the CDR3 is TGTGCCATCAGTGAGTCAACTAGCAGGGCAGATACGCAGTATTTT. Its protein product is CAISESTSRADTQYF.

This clonotype appeared a few times. This chain uses TRBV28 with TRBJ1-2, with no clear D. CDR1 is MDHEN and CDR2 is SYDVKM in the germline V gene. The germline V and J ends were trimmed by 6 bases and 2 bases, with 7 bases remaining between them. This CDR3 has 12 amino acids. The CDR3 is CASSDTNYGYTF. In nucleotides, the CDR3 is TGTGCCAGCAGCGACACGAACTATGGCTACACCTTC.

There are a few counts of this clonotype. The chain carries TRBV6-2 or TRBV6-3 and TRBJ1-5, with D hard to call. CDR3 length: 11 amino acids. V was shortened by 8 bases and J by 3 bases, with 5 bases between the two germline ends. Germline CDR1 MNHEY, CDR2 SVGEGT. In DNA form, the CDR3 reads TGTGCCAGCGGGGTCAATCAGCCCCAGCATTTT. Translation: CASGVNQPQHF.

This clonotype has more than one count but fewer than ten. This chain uses TRBV28 with TRBJ2-2, with D perhaps TRBD2 (5 bases). Germline V gene data show CDR1 as MDHEN and CDR2 as SYDVKM. The ends were cut back, 10 bases at V and 1 base at J, with 13 bases in the middle. The CDR3 runs to 14 residues. The CDR3 nucleotides are TGTGCCACGGAGCGGACGGTGAACACCGGGGAGCTGTTTTTT. Translated, it gives CATERTVNTGELFF.

This clonotype was detected a few times. The chain uses TRBV7-2 and TRBJ2-1; 9 positions agree with TRBD1. J was trimmed by 7 bases and V by 5 bases; bases with no gene match: 3. The CDR3 is 13 residues long. Per the germline V gene, CDR1 is SGHTA and CDR2 is FQGNSA. The CDR3 protein is CASSTGTGNEQFF. The CDR3 nucleotides read TGTGCCAGCAGCACCGGGACAGGGAATGAGCAGTTCTTC. Drawing the rest from reference TRBV7-2 and TRBJ2-1, the complete variable domain is GAGVSQSPSNKVTEKGKDVELRCDPISGHTALYWYRQSLGQGLEFLIYFQGNSAPDKSGLPSDRFSAERTGGSVSTLTIQRTQQEDSAVYLCASSTGTGNEQFFGPGTRLTVL.

This rearrangement joins TRBV7-8 to TRBJ1-1, with a weak D call TRBD1 (5 bases). V lost 5 bases to trimming and J lost 4 bases, with 20 bases between them. CDR1 is SGHVS, CDR2 FQNEAQ, per germline. This CDR3 contains 16 residues. In DNA, the CDR3 is TGTGCCAGCAGCGCGCATAGCGGGGGGAGGACCACTGAAGCTTTCTTT. It yields the protein CASSAHSGGRTTEAFF.

This rearrangement joins TRBV20-1 to TRBJ2-4, with a weak D call TRBD1 (5 bases). The CDR3 loop spans 11 amino acids. V was shortened by 6 bases and J by 8 bases, with 11 bases between the two germline ends. Germline V gene lookup returns CDR1 DFQATT and CDR2 SNEGSKA (reference sequence). In nucleotides, the CDR3 is TGCAGTGCGGGGCTTGTAGACATTCAGTACTTC. Translated, it gives CSAGLVDIQYF.

This clonotype was counted between two and nine times. The chain uses TRBV6-5 and TRBJ1-5; D is unclear. This CDR3 has 14 amino acids. The germline V gene has CDR1 MNHEY and CDR2 SVGAGI. V lost 4 bases, J lost 0 bases, and 7 bases lay in between. In nucleotides, the CDR3 is TGTGCCAGCAGTTCGGGTTATAGCAATCAGCCCCAGCATTTT. This sequence encodes CASSSGYSNQPQHF.

The chain has TRBV10-3 and TRBJ2-2; 9 bases fit TRBD1. Germline loops: CDR1 ENHRY, CDR2 SYGVKD. This CDR3 comprises 17 residues. V trimming: 5 bases; J trimming: 4 bases; junction bases outside the gene matches: 11. CDR3 amino acids: CAISTTAGTGFTGELFF. The CDR3 DNA follows: TGTGCCATCAGTACCACCGCCGGGACAGGGTTCACCGGGGAGCTGTTTTTT.

The chain is built from TRBV29-1 and TRBJ1-1; TRBD1 might be the D (6 bases). Germline CDR1 reads SQVTM; CDR2 reads ANQGSEA. There are 14 residues in the CDR3. V was pared by 4 bases and J by 0 bases, with 12 bases between. The CDR3 DNA follows: TGCAGCGTTGTTGAGGGGGGAATGAACACTGAAGCTTTCTTT. Translating gives CSVVEGGMNTEAFF.

This clonotype was counted many times. V usage is TRBV28 and J usage is TRBJ2-3; TRBD1 might be the D (6 bases). Germline CDR1 and CDR2: MDHEN and SYDVKM. CDR3 length equals 15 residues. The ends were cut back, 5 bases at V and 2 bases at J, with 14 bases in the middle. The CDR3 DNA sequence: TGTGCCAGCAGTCCCGGACAGCGATACACAGATACGCAGTATTTT. Translated, it gives CASSPGQRYTDTQYF.

The chain combines TRBV7-8 with TRBJ1-2; TRBD1 is a possible D gene (5 bases). Trimming cost V 5 bases and J 5 bases, with 21 bases left between them. The CDR3 is 16 amino acids. Germline CDR1 reads SGHVS; CDR2 reads FQNEAQ. The CDR3 spells CASSHGRGVVPYGYTF. The CDR3 DNA follows: TGTGCCAGCAGCCACGGAAGGGGAGTTGTGCCTTATGGCTACACCTTC.